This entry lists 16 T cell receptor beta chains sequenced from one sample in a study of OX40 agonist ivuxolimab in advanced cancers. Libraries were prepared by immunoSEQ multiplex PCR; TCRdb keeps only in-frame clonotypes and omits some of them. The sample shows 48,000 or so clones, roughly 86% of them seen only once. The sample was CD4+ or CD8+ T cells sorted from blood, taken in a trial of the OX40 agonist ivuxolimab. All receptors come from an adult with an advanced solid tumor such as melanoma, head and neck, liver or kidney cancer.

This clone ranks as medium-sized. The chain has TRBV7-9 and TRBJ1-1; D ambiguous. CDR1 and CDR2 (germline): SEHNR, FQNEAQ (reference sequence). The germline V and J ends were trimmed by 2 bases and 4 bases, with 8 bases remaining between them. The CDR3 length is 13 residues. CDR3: CASSLLQSTEAFF. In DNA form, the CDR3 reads TGTGCCAGCAGCTTATTGCAGTCCACTGAAGCTTTCTTT.

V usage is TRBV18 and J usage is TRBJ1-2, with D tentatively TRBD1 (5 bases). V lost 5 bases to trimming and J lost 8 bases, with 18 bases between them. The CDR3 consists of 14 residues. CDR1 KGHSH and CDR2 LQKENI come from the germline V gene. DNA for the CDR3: TGTGCCAGCTCAGACGACCAGAGAGGGGCGGGCTACACCTTC. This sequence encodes CASSDDQRGAGYTF.

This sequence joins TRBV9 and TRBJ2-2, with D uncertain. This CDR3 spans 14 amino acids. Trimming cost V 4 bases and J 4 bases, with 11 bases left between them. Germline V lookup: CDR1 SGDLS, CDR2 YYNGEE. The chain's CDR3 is CASSPRQFTGELFF. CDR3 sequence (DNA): TGTGCCAGCAGCCCTCGACAATTCACCGGGGAGCTGTTTTTT.

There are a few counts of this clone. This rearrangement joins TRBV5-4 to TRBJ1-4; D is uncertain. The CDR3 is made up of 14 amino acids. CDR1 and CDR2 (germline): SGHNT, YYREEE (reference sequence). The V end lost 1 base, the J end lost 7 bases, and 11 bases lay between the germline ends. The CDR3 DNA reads TGTGCCAGCAGCTTGAAGGGTGGGAGTGAAAAACTGTTTTTT. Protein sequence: CASSLKGGSEKLFF.

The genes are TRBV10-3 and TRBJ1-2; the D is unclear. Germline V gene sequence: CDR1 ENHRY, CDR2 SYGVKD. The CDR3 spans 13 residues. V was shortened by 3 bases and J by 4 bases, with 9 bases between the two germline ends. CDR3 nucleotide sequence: TGTGCCATCAGTGACGCAGCCTCCTATGGCTACACCTTC. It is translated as CAISDAASYGYTF.

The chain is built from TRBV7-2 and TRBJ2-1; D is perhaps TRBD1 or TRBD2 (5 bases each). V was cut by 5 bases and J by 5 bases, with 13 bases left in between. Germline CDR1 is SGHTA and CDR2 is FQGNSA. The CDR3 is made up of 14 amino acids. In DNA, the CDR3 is TGTGCCAGCAGCGACTTCGGGACGGACAATGAGCAGTTCTTC. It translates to CASSDFGTDNEQFF.

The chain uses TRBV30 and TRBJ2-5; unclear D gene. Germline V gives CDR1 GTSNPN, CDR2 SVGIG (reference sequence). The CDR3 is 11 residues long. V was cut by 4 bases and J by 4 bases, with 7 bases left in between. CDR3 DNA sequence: TGTGCCTGGACCTCATCAGAGACCCAGTACTTC. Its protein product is CAWTSSETQYF. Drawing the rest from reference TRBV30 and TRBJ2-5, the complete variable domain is SQTIHQWPATLVQPVGSPLSLECTVEGTSNPNLYWYRQAAGRGLQLLFYSVGIGQISSEVPQNLSASRPQDRQFILSSKKLLLSDSGFYLCAWTSSETQYFGPGTRLLVL.

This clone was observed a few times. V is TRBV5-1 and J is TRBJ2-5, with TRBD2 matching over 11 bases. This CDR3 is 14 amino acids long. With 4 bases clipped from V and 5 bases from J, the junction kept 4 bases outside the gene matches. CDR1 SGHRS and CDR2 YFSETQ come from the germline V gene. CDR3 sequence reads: CASSVAGGPETQYF. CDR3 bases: TGCGCCAGCAGCGTAGCGGGGGGGCCGGAGACCCAGTACTTC.

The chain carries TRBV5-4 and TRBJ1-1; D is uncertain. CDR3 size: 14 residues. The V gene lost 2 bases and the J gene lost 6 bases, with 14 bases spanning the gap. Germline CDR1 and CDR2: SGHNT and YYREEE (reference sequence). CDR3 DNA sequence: TGTGCCAGCAGCTTTCAGGTTCCGGGGTCTGAAGCTTTCTTT. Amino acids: CASSFQVPGSEAFF.

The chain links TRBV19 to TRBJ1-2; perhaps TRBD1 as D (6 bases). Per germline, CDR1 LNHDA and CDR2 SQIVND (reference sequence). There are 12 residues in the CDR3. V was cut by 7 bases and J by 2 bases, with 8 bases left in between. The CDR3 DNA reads TGTGCCAGTATTACAGGGAACTATGGCTACACCTTC. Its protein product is CASITGNYGYTF.

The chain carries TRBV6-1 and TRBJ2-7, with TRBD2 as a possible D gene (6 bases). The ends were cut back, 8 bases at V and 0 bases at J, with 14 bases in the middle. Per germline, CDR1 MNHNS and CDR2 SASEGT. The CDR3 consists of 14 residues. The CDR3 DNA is TGTGCCAGCGCGAGGATGCGGGGCTCCTACGAGCAGTACTTC. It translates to CASARMRGSYEQYF.

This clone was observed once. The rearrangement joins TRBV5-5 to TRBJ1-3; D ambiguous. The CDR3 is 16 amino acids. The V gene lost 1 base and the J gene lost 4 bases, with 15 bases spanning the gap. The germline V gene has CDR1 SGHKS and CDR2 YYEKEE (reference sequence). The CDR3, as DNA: TGTGCCAGCAGCTTGTTTCAGTCTACGGGAGGAAACACCATATATTTT. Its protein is CASSLFQSTGGNTIYF.

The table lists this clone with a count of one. The CDR3 protein is CASSPREGTGELFF. As DNA, the CDR3 is TGTGCCAGCAGCCCCAGAGAGGGGACCGGGGAGCTGTTTTTT. V gene TRBV9 combines with J gene TRBJ2-2; D possibly matches TRBD1 or TRBD2 (5 bases each). CDR3 length: 14 residues. Germline V gene sequence: CDR1 SGDLS, CDR2 YYNGEE. V lost 4 bases and J 5 bases, leaving 12 bases between the germline ends.

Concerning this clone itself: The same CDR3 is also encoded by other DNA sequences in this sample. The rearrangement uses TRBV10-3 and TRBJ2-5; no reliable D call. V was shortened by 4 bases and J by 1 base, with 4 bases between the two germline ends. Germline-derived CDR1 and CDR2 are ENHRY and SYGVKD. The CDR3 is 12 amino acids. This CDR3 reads CAISGSQETQYF. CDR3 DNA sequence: TGTGCCATCAGTGGTTCCCAAGAGACCCAGTACTTC.

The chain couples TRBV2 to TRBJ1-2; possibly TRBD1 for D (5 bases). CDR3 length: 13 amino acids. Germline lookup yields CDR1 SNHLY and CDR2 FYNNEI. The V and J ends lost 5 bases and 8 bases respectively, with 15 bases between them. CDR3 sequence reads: CASSLTGTRGYTF. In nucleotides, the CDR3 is TGTGCCAGCAGTCTCACCGGGACGAGAGGCTACACCTTC.

The chain's CDR3 is CASQGDTEAFF. The CDR3 nucleotides read TGTGCCAGCCAGGGGGATACTGAAGCTTTCTTT. This chain uses TRBV7-9 with TRBJ1-1; TRBD1 aligns across 7 bases. The CDR3 runs to 11 residues. V shed 8 bases, J shed 5 bases, and the junction held 2 bases outside the gene matches. Germline lookup yields CDR1 SEHNR and CDR2 FQNEAQ (reference sequence).